A selection of T cell receptor beta chains follows, all from one sample in a study of T cells in Graves' hyperthyroidism and ophthalmopathy. One entry per CDR3 protein, called by TCRdb with MiXCR from the multiplex PCR reads. Counted here are roughly 290,000 distinct CDR3 sequences, less than 15% occurring once; the ten biggest clones make up about 8%. Material for sequencing was blood. Receptors were obtained from a woman aged 25 to 39 with Graves' hyperthyroidism that later progressed to Graves' ophthalmopathy. Each CDR3 is given with its conserved first and last residue. The D gene is left open where the match is weak. The size field is filled for only some rows; it gives once, few, many or a size class.

>TRBJ2-7|.|few|TRBV19
CASGPMGGGTYEQYF
TGTGCCAGTGGGCCTATGGGGGGAGGAACCTACGAGCAGTACTTC
>TRBJ2-2|.|many|TRBV28
CASSFEGAGELFF
TGTGCCAGCAGTTTCGAAGGGGCCGGGGAGCTGTTTTTT
>TRBJ2-3|.|few|TRBV27
CASSLTDADTQYF
TGTGCCAGCAGTTTAACAGACGCGGATACGCAGTATTTT
>TRBJ2-3|.|many|TRBV11-2
CASSPGAHTDTQYF
TGTGCCAGCAGCCCAGGGGCTCACACAGATACGCAGTATTTT
>TRBJ1-5|TRBD1|few|TRBV19
CASSIEKGAAQPQHF
TGTGCCAGTAGTATTGAGAAGGGGGCGGCTCAGCCCCAGCATTTT
>TRBJ2-1|.|many|TRBV30
CASLGQVVREGPFF
TGTGCCTCTCTGGGACAGGTTGTGCGGGAGGGCCCGTTCTTC
>TRBJ2-1|.|many|TRBV20-1
CSARFVGLGDEQFF
TGCAGTGCTAGATTCGTGGGTTTGGGGGATGAGCAGTTCTTC
>TRBJ1-5|TRBD1|.|TRBV20-1
CSARQGAGNQPQHF
TGCAGTGCTAGACAGGGGGCCGGCAATCAGCCCCAGCATTTT
>TRBJ1-5|.|few|TRBV19
CASSTSGGENQPQHF
TGTGCCAGTAGCACATCGGGGGGGGAAAATCAGCCCCAGCATTTT
>TRBJ1-2|.|.|TRBV6-2/TRBV6-3
CASSYKAGGYTF
TGTGCCAGCAGTTACAAGGCGGGTGGCTACACCTTC
>TRBJ2-7|TRBD2|.|TRBV28
CASSHSSGEQYF
TGTGCCAGCAGCCATAGTAGCGGGGAGCAGTACTTC
>TRBJ1-1|.|few|TRBV20-1
CSAGSLMNTEAFF
TGCAGTGCTGGGTCCTTAATGAACACTGAAGCTTTCTTT
>TRBJ1-3|.|many|TRBV6-2/TRBV6-3
CASSFDSTSGNTIYF
TGTGCCAGCAGTTTCGACAGTACCTCTGGAAACACCATATATTTT
>TRBJ2-5|TRBD2|many|TRBV3-1
CASSQDWGGETQYF
TGTGCCAGCAGCCAAGATTGGGGGGGGGAGACCCAGTACTTC
>TRBJ2-1|.|.|TRBV2
CASSEGTPAPFF
TGTGCCAGCAGTGAAGGGACCCCCGCACCGTTCTTC
>TRBJ2-3|TRBD2|many|TRBV7-9
CASSFLAGVTDTQYF
TGTGCCAGCAGCTTCCTAGCGGGAGTAACAGATACGCAGTATTTT
>TRBJ2-7|TRBD2|many|TRBV3-1
CASSPSGSGSYEQYF
TGTGCCAGCAGCCCAAGCGGGAGCGGGTCCTACGAGCAGTACTTC
>TRBJ1-1|.|many|TRBV5-1
CASSLEILGTEAFF
TGCGCCAGCAGCTTGGAGATCTTAGGCACTGAAGCTTTCTTT
>TRBJ2-7|.|many|TRBV24-1
CATSDLFGEQYF
TGTGCCACCAGTGATTTGTTCGGGGAGCAGTACTTC
>TRBJ2-1|.|few|TRBV6-6
CASSYPPDGGSSYNEQFF
TGTGCCAGCAGTTACCCCCCGGATGGGGGTTCGTCCTACAATGAGCAGTTCTTC
>TRBJ2-7|TRBD1|many|TRBV30
CAWKGTGVDEQYF
TGTGCCTGGAAGGGGACAGGGGTCGACGAGCAGTACTTC
>TRBJ1-3|.|.|TRBV28
CASSAPGRDSGNTIYF
TGTGCCAGCAGTGCCCCGGGACGGGACTCTGGAAACACCATATATTTT
>TRBJ2-2|TRBD1|.|TRBV27
CASSTTGAGTGELFF
TGTGCCAGCAGTACGACAGGGGCGGGGACCGGGGAGCTGTTTTTT
>TRBJ1-1|.|.|TRBV5-4
CASSFPSGNTEAFF
TGTGCCAGCAGCTTCCCTTCAGGAAACACTGAAGCTTTCTTT
>TRBJ1-2|.|many|TRBV12-3/TRBV12-4
CASTQWGSSGGYTF
TGTGCCAGCACCCAATGGGGCTCATCGGGTGGCTACACCTTC
>TRBJ1-5|.|many|TRBV7-2
CASSLLTRGPNQPQHF
TGTGCCAGCAGCTTATTAACCAGGGGACCTAATCAGCCCCAGCATTTT
>TRBJ1-1|.|.|TRBV27
CASSLSGRNTEAFF
TGTGCCAGCAGTTTATCGGGCAGGAACACTGAAGCTTTCTTT
>TRBJ2-1|.|.|TRBV30
CAWRDREGGEQFF
TGTGCCTGGAGGGACCGGGAAGGGGGTGAGCAGTTCTTC
>TRBJ2-7|.|few|TRBV19
CASSIAQGGTYEQYF
TGTGCCAGTAGTATAGCCCAGGGTGGAACCTACGAGCAGTACTTC
>TRBJ2-2|TRBD2|many|TRBV6-2/TRBV6-3
CASSRSGSGGELFF
TGTGCCAGCAGCCGTAGCGGGAGTGGCGGGGAGCTGTTTTTT
>TRBJ2-3|.|many|TRBV29-1
CSVEVGFGDTQYF
TGCAGCGTTGAAGTGGGATTTGGGGATACGCAGTATTTT
>TRBJ1-1|TRBD1|few|TRBV20-1
CSASPGGRTLMNTEAFF
TGCAGTGCTAGCCCAGGGGGTAGGACTCTCATGAACACTGAAGCTTTCTTT
>TRBJ1-1|TRBD1|few|TRBV7-9
CASSKDTGDTEAFF
TGTGCCAGCAGCAAGGACACAGGGGACACTGAAGCTTTCTTT
>TRBJ2-7|.|many|TRBV28
CASSLDGFYEQYF
TGTGCCAGCAGTCTAGACGGGTTCTACGAGCAGTACTTC
>TRBJ2-1|TRBD2|.|TRBV14
CASSLLPAGGPRDNEQFF
TGTGCCAGCAGCTTGCTTCCAGCGGGAGGGCCCCGGGACAATGAGCAGTTCTTC
>TRBJ2-1|TRBD1|many|TRBV29-1
CSGNPGTGNNEQFF
TGCAGCGGTAACCCCGGGACAGGGAATAATGAGCAGTTCTTC
>TRBJ1-5|TRBD1|.|TRBV7-8
CASSPDRVPYQPQHF
TGTGCCAGCAGCCCCGACAGGGTGCCCTATCAGCCCCAGCATTTT
>TRBJ2-1|TRBD2|many|TRBV29-1
CSDGLAGVQEQFF
TGCAGCGACGGACTAGCGGGAGTGCAGGAGCAGTTCTTC
>TRBJ2-7|TRBD2|.|TRBV27
CAGSSGLAGESDEQYF
TGTGCCGGCAGTTCAGGACTAGCGGGAGAGTCGGACGAGCAGTACTTC
>TRBJ2-1|.|.|TRBV11-2
CASSHGTYNEQFF
TGTGCCAGCAGCCACGGTACCTACAATGAGCAGTTCTTC
>TRBJ2-5|.|many|TRBV6-1
CASSEGIGRETQYF
TGTGCCAGCAGTGAAGGGATAGGGAGGGAGACCCAGTACTTC
>TRBJ2-1|.|many|TRBV6-2/TRBV6-3
CASSPPWGHPIYNEQFF
TGTGCCAGCAGTCCCCCGTGGGGGCACCCAATCTACAATGAGCAGTTCTTC
>TRBJ2-3|.|few|TRBV10-3
CDHGGRPQYF
TGTGACCATGGGGGGCGGCCGCAGTATTTT
>TRBJ1-2|.|.|TRBV6-2/TRBV6-3
CASSLRDQGGYTF
TGTGCCAGCAGTTTAAGGGACCAGGGTGGCTACACCTTC
>TRBJ2-3|.|few|TRBV6-1
CASSRVGATDTQYF
TGTGCCAGCAGCCGGGTTGGGGCCACAGATACGCAGTATTTT
>TRBJ1-5|.|many|TRBV2
CASSERWLKNQPQHF
TGTGCCAGCAGTGAAAGGTGGTTAAAGAATCAGCCCCAGCATTTT